Below, 17 T cell receptor beta chains from the same sample are listed, as sequenced in a study of cytomegalovirus exposure and HLA in healthy donors. Sequencing used immunoSEQ multiplex PCR; TCRdb keeps in-frame clones, though not all of them. The sample lists over 70,000 clones; less than 95% were seen once. The sequencing input was PBMCs. These receptors all stem from a woman between 18 and 30 years old in good health and CMV-seronegative.

This chain connects TRBV7-9 to TRBJ2-3; TRBD1 might be the D (6 bases). The length of the CDR3 is 16 residues. V lost 5 bases and J lost 2, with 17 bases in between. Germline assignment: CDR1 SEHNR and CDR2 FQNEAQ (reference sequence). The CDR3: CASSSLAQGFTDTQYF. For the CDR3, the DNA is TGTGCCAGCAGCAGCTTAGCACAGGGTTTCACAGATACGCAGTATTTT.

This chain joins TRBV5-4 and TRBJ2-3; 9 bases map to TRBD2. The CDR3 is 16 amino acids. CDR1 and CDR2 (germline): SGHNT, YYREEE (reference sequence). J was trimmed by 5 bases and V by 3 bases; bases with no gene match: 10. CDR3 sequence reads: CASSYSGGLPGDTQYF. The CDR3 DNA follows: TGTGCCAGCAGCTATAGCGGGGGCCTCCCTGGAGATACGCAGTATTTT.

This chain links TRBV2 with TRBJ2-5, with D uncertain. Germline CDR1 reads SNHLY; CDR2 reads FYNNEI. CDR3 length: 14 amino acids. The V end lost 4 bases, the J end lost 4 bases, and 13 bases lay between the germline ends. CDR3 in DNA: TGTGCCAGCAGTGCCAGAGAGGTCCGAGAGACCCAGTACTTC. Its translation: CASSAREVRETQYF. Looking up the rest from reference TRBV2 and TRBJ2-5 gives the full variable domain: EPEVTQTPSHQVTQMGQEVILRCVPISNHLYFYWYRQILGQKVEFLVSFYNNEISEKSEIFDDQFSVERPDGSNFTLKIRSTKLEDSAMYFCASSAREVRETQYFGPGTRLLVL.

The chain couples TRBV28 to TRBJ1-1; D is uncertain. Germline V gives CDR1 MDHEN, CDR2 SYDVKM. This CDR3 comprises 13 residues. V lost 3 bases to trimming and J lost 2 bases, with 7 bases between them. The CDR3: CASSFPENTEAFF. The DNA for the CDR3 is TGTGCCAGCAGTTTCCCAGAAAACACTGAAGCTTTCTTT.

The V gene is TRBV7-9, the J gene TRBJ2-3; tentative D call: TRBD2 (7 bases). This CDR3 region has 15 residues. The V end lost 7 bases, the J end lost 0 bases, and 14 bases lay between the germline ends. Germline V CDR1 and CDR2: SEHNR, FQNEAQ (reference sequence). CDR3 in amino acids: CASTRRGASTDTQYF. The CDR3, as DNA: TGTGCCAGCACAAGACGGGGGGCTAGCACAGATACGCAGTATTTT. Full variable domain (remainder filled in from reference TRBV7-9 and TRBJ2-3): DTGVSQNPRHKITKRGQNVTFRCDPISEHNRLYWYRQTLGQGPEFLTYFQNEAQLEKSRLLSDRFSAERPKGSFSTLEIQRTEQGDSAMYLCASTRRGASTDTQYFGPGTRLTVL.

V usage is TRBV9 and J usage is TRBJ1-1, with a possible D match to TRBD1 (6 bases). This CDR3 region has 16 residues. Germline CDR1 reads SGDLS; CDR2 reads YYNGEE. V was pared by 1 base and J by 1 base, with 14 bases between. The CDR3 region is CASSVLPGTRNTEAFF. The CDR3 DNA is TGTGCCAGCAGCGTATTGCCGGGGACAAGGAACACTGAAGCTTTCTTT. The entire variable domain, with the rest obtained from reference TRBV9 and TRBJ1-1, is as follows: DSGVTQTPKHLITATGQRVTLRCSPRSGDLSVYWYQQSLDQGLQFLIQYYNGEERAKGNILERFSAQQFPDLHSELNLSSLELGDSALYFCASSVLPGTRNTEAFFGQGTRLTVV.

The chain is built from TRBV6-6 and TRBJ2-1; D is uncertain. CDR1 is MNHNY and CDR2 is SVGAGI in the germline V gene (reference sequence). The V end was cut by 4 bases, the J end by 0 bases, with 10 bases between. The CDR3 spans 15 residues. The CDR3 DNA reads TGTGCCAGCAGTTCCCCCGGTAGCTCCTACAATGAGCAGTTCTTC. It codes for CASSSPGSSYNEQFF.

This chain uses TRBV7-2 with TRBJ1-3; weak D call: TRBD1 (5 bases). Trimming removed 4 bases from V and 0 bases from J, with 13 bases in between. The CDR3 extends over 16 amino acids. CDR1 and CDR2 (germline): SGHTA, FQGNSA. CDR3 loop: CASSSDGTYSGNTIYF. The CDR3 DNA follows: TGTGCCAGCAGCTCGGACGGGACTTACTCTGGAAACACCATATATTTT. Supplemented by reference TRBV7-2 and TRBJ1-3, the full variable domain reads GAGVSQSPSNKVTEKGKDVELRCDPISGHTALYWYRQSLGQGLEFLIYFQGNSAPDKSGLPSDRFSAERTGGSVSTLTIQRTQQEDSAVYLCASSSDGTYSGNTIYFGEGSWLTVV.

The V call is TRBV30, the J call TRBJ1-3; no definite D call. Germline assignment: CDR1 GTSNPN and CDR2 SVGIG (reference sequence). This CDR3 is built from 13 residues. Trimming stripped 2 bases from V and 0 bases from J, with 5 bases between. The CDR3 DNA reads TGTGCCTGGAGTCGGAGCTCTGGAAACACCATATATTTT. Translating gives CAWSRSSGNTIYF.

This sequence joins TRBV4-1 and TRBJ2-7; 7 bases are shared with TRBD1. Germline CDR1 reads MGHRA; CDR2 reads YSYEKL. The CDR3 contains 14 residues. V lost 2 bases to trimming and J lost 2 bases; unmatched junction nucleotides: 3. CDR3 DNA sequence: TGCGCCAGCAGCCAAAGACAGGGACCCTACGAGCAGTACTTC. This sequence encodes CASSQRQGPYEQYF.

The rearrangement uses TRBV30 and TRBJ1-3; D is possibly TRBD1 (6 bases). The germline gives CDR1 GTSNPN, CDR2 SVGIG (reference sequence). The V end lost 0 bases, the J end lost 4 bases, and 13 bases lay between the germline ends. The CDR3 length is 15 residues. DNA of the CDR3: TGTGCCTGGAGTGTGGCGGGGGCGACGGGAAACACCATATATTTT. Translating gives CAWSVAGATGNTIYF.

This chain uses TRBV6-1 with TRBJ2-7, with 8 bases fitting TRBD1. CDR3 size: 15 residues. V trimming: 1 base; J trimming: 7 bases; junction bases outside the gene matches: 9. The V gene's germline CDR1 is MNHNS and CDR2 SASEGT. Here the CDR3 reads CASSEDLDRVWEQYF. CDR3 coding DNA: TGTGCCAGCAGTGAAGATCTGGACAGGGTTTGGGAGCAGTACTTC.

The chain combines TRBV9 with TRBJ2-1; 8 bases are shared with TRBD1. CDR1 and CDR2 from the germline V gene are SGDLS and YYNGEE. V dropped 3 bases and J dropped 6; count of bases not matched to a gene: 11. The CDR3 covers 16 residues. The CDR3 here is CASSASGTGPFNEQFF. The CDR3 nucleotides are TGTGCCAGCAGCGCTTCCGGGACAGGTCCCTTCAATGAGCAGTTCTTC. The whole variable domain, filled in from reference TRBV9 and TRBJ2-1, reads DSGVTQTPKHLITATGQRVTLRCSPRSGDLSVYWYQQSLDQGLQFLIQYYNGEERAKGNILERFSAQQFPDLHSELNLSSLELGDSALYFCASSASGTGPFNEQFFGPGTRLTVL.

The gene calls are TRBV9 and TRBJ2-7; a possible D gene is TRBD2 (5 bases). This CDR3 contains 14 residues. Between the trimmed V and J ends, which lost 0 bases and 0 bases, there was a span of 7 bases. Germline V gene sequence: CDR1 SGDLS, CDR2 YYNGEE. This chain's CDR3 is CASSVEAGSYEQYF. The CDR3 region has the DNA TGTGCCAGCAGCGTAGAGGCGGGCTCCTACGAGCAGTACTTC. Using reference TRBV9 and TRBJ2-7 for the parts outside the CDR3, the full variable domain is DSGVTQTPKHLITATGQRVTLRCSPRSGDLSVYWYQQSLDQGLQFLIQYYNGEERAKGNILERFSAQQFPDLHSELNLSSLELGDSALYFCASSVEAGSYEQYFGPGTRLTVT.

V gene TRBV7-9 combines with J gene TRBJ2-3; D call uncertain. V gave up 6 bases and J gave up 6 bases, with 16 bases separating them. Germline CDR1 is SEHNR and CDR2 is FQNEAQ (reference sequence). CDR3 length: 14 amino acids. CDR3 DNA: TGTGCCAGCAGTCGTGATGTCCCGGTGGATACGCAGTATTTT. This sequence encodes CASSRDVPVDTQYF.

This chain joins TRBV4-2 and TRBJ1-2; a possible D gene is TRBD1 (5 bases). CDR1 LGHNA and CDR2 YNFKEQ come from the germline V gene. The CDR3 runs 16 residues. V was pared by 1 base and J by 1 base, with 13 bases between. The CDR3 DNA reads TGTGCCAGCAGCCAAGGAATAGGGGATCTTAACTATGGCTACACCTTC. Its protein is CASSQGIGDLNYGYTF.

V gene TRBV4-3 combines with J gene TRBJ2-3; 8 nucleotides match TRBD1. The germline CDR1 and CDR2 sequences are LGHNA and YSLEER. The CDR3 has 13 residues. With V trimmed by 3 bases and J by 13 bases, 9 bases remained unmatched. The DNA for the CDR3 is TGCGCCAGCAGCCAGGTTTTGGCAGGGGGCGAGTATTTT. Amino acid sequence: CASSQVLAGGEYF.